The TCR beta chain described here comes from a study of radiotherapy plus CTLA-4 blockade in lung cancer. General study points: The study found tumor-derived TCR clones expanded in blood after radiotherapy plus ipilimumab. Best predicting response, reportedly, were early blood T cell clone dynamics, with interferon-beta.

This CDR3 comprises 13 residues. V shed 3 bases and J shed 0 bases, with 4 bases lying between them. Germline V CDR1 and CDR2: MNHNY, SVGAGI (reference sequence). Measured with immunoSEQ multiplex PCR; TCRdb has only the in-frame clones, and not every one. The table shows around 110,000 clones, with more than 70% occurring only once. A note on this clone: The antigen is unknown. Other DNA sequences in the same sample also yield this CDR3.

The source material was peripheral blood, sampled from a patient treated with radiotherapy plus ipilimumab. This sequence originates from a human donor with non-small cell lung cancer that progressed on radiotherapy plus ipilimumab. Some clones in this sample may be carry-over from other donors' samples. The genes are TRBV6-6 and TRBJ2-3; the D is unclear. CDR3 DNA sequence: TGTGCCAGCAGTTATCGTAGCACAGATACGCAGTATTTT. Translated: CASSYRSTDTQYF.